This T cell receptor beta chain was retrieved from a study of cytomegalovirus exposure and HLA in healthy donors. Turning to the study itself: Unique TCR beta sequences numbering some 110 million came from about 180 million T cells in an earlier analysis.

Researchers ran the PCR with 60 Vbeta and 13 Jbeta primers. Per the original methods: A follow-up analysis tallied 65 million to 80 million unique TCR beta chains, approximately 11 million shared. Clones were read by immunoSEQ multiplex PCR, and TCRdb kept only the in-frame ones, dropping some. V and J calls plus clone size are reproduced from that table; the DNA served to infer D and trimming. The repertoire includes roughly 56,000 clones, over 70% of them detected once, and roughly 50% sits in the top ten. Study-level findings and limits: A few V segments could not be told apart, such as TRBV6-2 and TRBV6-3, and were left out. In presence/absence analyses, roughly uniform sequencing depth across donors was assumed.

About this clone: Its antigen is currently unknown.

This CDR3 comprises 17 residues. Trimming took 0 bases from V and 7 from J; bases not matched to a gene: 12. CDR1 SEHNR and CDR2 FQNEAQ come from the germline V gene (reference sequence). The chain uses TRBV7-9 and TRBJ2-1, with 7 bases fitting TRBD2. The TCR sequence derives from a man in his fifties or sixties in good health and CMV-seropositive. The sequencing sample was made of PBMCs. The CDR3 bases are TGTGCCAGCAGCTTAGCTTTTGTAAGGGAGGGCCTAAATGAGCAGTTCTTC. Protein: CASSLAFVREGLNEQFF. The full variable domain, its missing parts supplied by reference TRBV7-9 and TRBJ2-1, is DTGVSQNPRHKITKRGQNVTFRCDPISEHNRLYWYRQTLGQGPEFLTYFQNEAQLEKSRLLSDRFSAERPKGSFSTLEIQRTEQGDSAMYLCASSLAFVREGLNEQFFGPGTRLTVL.